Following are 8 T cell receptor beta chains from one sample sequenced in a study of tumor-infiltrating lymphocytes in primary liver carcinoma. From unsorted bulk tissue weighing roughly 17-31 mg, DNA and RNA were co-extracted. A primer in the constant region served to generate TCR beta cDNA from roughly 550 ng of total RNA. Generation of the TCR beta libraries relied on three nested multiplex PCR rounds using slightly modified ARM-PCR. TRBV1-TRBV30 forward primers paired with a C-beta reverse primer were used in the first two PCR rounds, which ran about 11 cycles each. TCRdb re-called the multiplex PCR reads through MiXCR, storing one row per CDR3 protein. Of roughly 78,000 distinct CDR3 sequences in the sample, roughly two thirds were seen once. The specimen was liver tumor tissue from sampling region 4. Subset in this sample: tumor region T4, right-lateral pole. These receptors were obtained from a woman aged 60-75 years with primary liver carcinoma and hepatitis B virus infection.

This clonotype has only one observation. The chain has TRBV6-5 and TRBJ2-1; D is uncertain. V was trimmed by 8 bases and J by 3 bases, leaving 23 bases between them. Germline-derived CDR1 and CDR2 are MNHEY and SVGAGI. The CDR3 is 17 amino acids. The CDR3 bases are TGTGCCAGCGGGCCCCGGGTTCGAGTGAGTCGCTACAATGAGCAGTTCTTC. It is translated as CASGPRVRVSRYNEQFF.

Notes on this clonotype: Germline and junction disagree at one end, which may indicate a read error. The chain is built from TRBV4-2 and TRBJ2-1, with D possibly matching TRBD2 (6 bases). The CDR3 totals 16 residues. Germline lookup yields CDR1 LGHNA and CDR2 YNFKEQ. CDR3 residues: CASGQDLALEGQNQFF. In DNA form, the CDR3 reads TGCGCCAGCGGCCAAGATCTCGCGCTGGAGGGCCAGAACCAGTTCTTC.

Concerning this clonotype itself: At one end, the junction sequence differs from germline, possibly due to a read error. CDR3 bases: TGTGCCAGTAGCTTAAGCAGACGGGAGCACGAGCAGTACTTC. Translating gives CASSLSRREHEQYF. The rearrangement uses TRBV11-3 and TRBJ2-7, with D perhaps TRBD2 (6 bases). There are 14 residues in the CDR3. The V gene's germline CDR1 is SGHNT and CDR2 YENEEA.

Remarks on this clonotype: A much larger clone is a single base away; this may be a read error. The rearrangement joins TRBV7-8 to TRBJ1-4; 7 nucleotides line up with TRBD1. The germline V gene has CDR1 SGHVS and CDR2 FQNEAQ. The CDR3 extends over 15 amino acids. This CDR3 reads CANSPNRGPSEKLFF. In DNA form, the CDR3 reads TGTGCCAACAGCCCAAACAGGGGTCCAAGCGAAAAACTGTTTTTT. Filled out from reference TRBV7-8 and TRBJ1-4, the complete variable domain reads GAGVSQSPRYKVAKRGQDVALRCDPISGHVSLFWYQQALGQGPEFLTYFQNEAQLDKSGLPSDRFFAERPEGSVSTLKIQRTQQEDSAVYLCANSPNRGPSEKLFFGSGTQLSVL.

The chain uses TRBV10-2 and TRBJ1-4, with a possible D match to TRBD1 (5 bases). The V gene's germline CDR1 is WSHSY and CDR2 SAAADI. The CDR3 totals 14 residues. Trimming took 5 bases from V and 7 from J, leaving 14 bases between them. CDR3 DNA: TGCGCCAGCAGTCGACAGTGCAGGAGTGAAAAACTGTTTTTT. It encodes CASSRQCRSEKLFF.

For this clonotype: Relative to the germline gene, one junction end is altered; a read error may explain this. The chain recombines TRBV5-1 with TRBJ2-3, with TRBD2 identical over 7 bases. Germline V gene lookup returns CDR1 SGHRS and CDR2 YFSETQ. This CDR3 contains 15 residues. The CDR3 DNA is TGCGCCGGCAGTACCCTCGCGGGAGTCGGTGATACGCAGTATTTT. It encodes CAGSTLAGVGDTQYF.

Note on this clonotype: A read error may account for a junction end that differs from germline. DNA of the CDR3: TGTGCCAGTAGCTTAAGGCAACGTGCGGGAGTGTCTCTCTTT. This gives the protein CASSLRQRAGVSLF. This chain links TRBV11-1 with TRBJ2-3; 7 positions match TRBD2. The CDR3 has 14 residues. From germline, CDR1 is SGHAT and CDR2 FQDESV (reference sequence).

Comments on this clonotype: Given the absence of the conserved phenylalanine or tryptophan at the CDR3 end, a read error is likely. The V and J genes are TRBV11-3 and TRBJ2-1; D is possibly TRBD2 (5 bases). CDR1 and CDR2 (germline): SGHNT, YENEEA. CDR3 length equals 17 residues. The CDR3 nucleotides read TGTGTCAACAGCTTAGGGTTCGGCGGGCTTTCCTACAATGAGCAGTTCTTA. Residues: CVNSLGFGGLSYNEQFL.